The 7 T cell receptor beta chains below come from one sample, sequenced in a study of blood T cell repertoires in COVID-19. Data came from immunoSEQ multiplex PCR; TCRdb stores just in-frame clones and leaves some out. The sample records over 130,000 clones, around 87% being singletons. The sequenced sample was peripheral blood. The source is a human donor in a cohort sampled during active COVID-19.

The rearrangement uses TRBV28 and TRBJ2-5; possible D gene TRBD2, 6 bases. In germline, CDR1 is MDHEN, CDR2 SYDVKM. V dropped 1 base and J dropped 2 bases, with 8 bases sitting between them. The CDR3 is made up of 14 amino acids. The CDR3 is CASSLFGTQETQYF. CDR3 nucleotide sequence: TGTGCCAGCAGTTTATTCGGGACTCAAGAGACCCAGTACTTC.

The chain links TRBV6-5 to TRBJ2-3; 9 positions agree with TRBD1. The CDR3 consists of 14 residues. The ends lost 4 bases at V and 5 bases at J; junction bases unmatched: 4. Germline values: CDR1 MNHEY, CDR2 SVGAGI. CDR3 DNA: TGTGCCAGCAGTTTGACAGGGGGGGAAGATACGCAGTATTTT. It codes for CASSLTGGEDTQYF.

This chain connects TRBV28 to TRBJ2-7; TRBD2 is a possible D gene (5 bases). The CDR3 runs 15 residues. The ends were cut back, 1 base at V and 0 bases at J, with 10 bases in the middle. Germline CDR1 is MDHEN and CDR2 is SYDVKM. CDR3 amino acids: CASSLLTISSYEQYF. CDR3 DNA: TGTGCCAGCAGTTTATTGACTATTAGCTCCTACGAGCAGTACTTC.

The V and J genes are TRBV7-6 and TRBJ2-1, with a weak D call TRBD2 (7 bases). The CDR3 contains 16 residues. The ends were cut back, 5 bases at V and 3 bases at J, with 17 bases in the middle. Germline V gives CDR1 SGHVS, CDR2 FNYEAQ. CDR3 loop: CASSGRRGGYYNEQFF. For the CDR3, the DNA is TGTGCCAGCAGCGGACGGAGGGGGGGCTACTACAATGAGCAGTTCTTC.

V usage is TRBV27 and J usage is TRBJ2-1, with a possible D match to TRBD2 (6 bases). CDR3 length equals 14 residues. Trimming cost V 3 bases and J 4 bases, with 10 bases left between them. CDR1 MNHEY and CDR2 SMNVEV come from the germline V gene (reference sequence). For the CDR3, the DNA is TGTGCCAGCAGTTTGGATAGCGGTTACAATGAGCAGTTCTTC. Protein sequence: CASSLDSGYNEQFF.

J is TRBJ2-2 and V is TRBV6-5, with a tentative D call TRBD1 (5 bases). Germline CDR1 MNHEY, CDR2 SVGAGI. Trimming stripped 6 bases from V and 1 base from J, with 12 bases between. The CDR3 contains 15 residues. The chain's CDR3 is CASRSDRGNTGELFF. CDR3 DNA: TGTGCCAGCAGAAGCGATAGGGGGAACACCGGGGAGCTGTTTTTT.

The chain joins TRBV28 to TRBJ1-1, with D unresolved. This CDR3 has 16 residues. V lost 3 bases to trimming and J lost 0 bases, with 14 bases between them. Germline V gene sequence: CDR1 MDHEN, CDR2 SYDVKM. Here the CDR3 reads CASSLSGVRMNTEAFF. In DNA, the CDR3 is TGTGCCAGCAGTTTGAGCGGCGTTCGCATGAACACTGAAGCTTTCTTT.